This T cell receptor beta chain was retrieved from a study of follicular helper T cells after annual influenza vaccination. General study results and limits: ICOS-CD38- cTfh most often held earlier Day 7 ICOS+CD38+ clones.

CDR1 and CDR2 from the germline V gene are SGHNT and YYREEE (reference sequence). V gave up 2 bases and J gave up 3 bases; unmatched junction bases: 6. This CDR3 spans 15 amino acids. Notes on this clone: As yet, its antigen is unknown.

Method: immunoSEQ multiplex PCR; TCRdb's copy keeps in-frame clones and lacks some. This table has about 11,000 clones, less than 85% appearing once. The chain joins TRBV5-4 to TRBJ1-1; 8 positions agree with TRBD1. This receptor was identified in an adult who received the influenza vaccine. This material consisted of CXCR5- memory CD4+ T cells sorted from blood, taken 6 weeks after influenza vaccination. The DNA for the CDR3 is TGTGCCAGCAGCTTTGGGGGACAGGACGACACTGAAGCTTTCTTT. Translation: CASSFGGQDDTEAFF.